This TCR beta chain derives from a study of resident and recirculating memory T cells in vitiligo. The protocol was immunoSEQ multiplex PCR, while the TCRdb copy is restricted to in-frame clones and leaves out a portion. The profile shows more than 35,000 clones, around nine tenths of them singletons. The trim removed 5 bases at V and 0 bases at J, leaving 4 bases unmatched. CDR3 length: 14 amino acids. Germline lookup yields CDR1 MNHEY and CDR2 SMNVEV (reference sequence). The sequence was collected from a male donor with vitiligo. The sample taken for sequencing was blood. V gene TRBV27 combines with J gene TRBJ2-7; 7 nucleotides align to TRBD1. The CDR3 DNA is TGTGCCAGCAGTAACCGGGACAGCTCCTACGAGCAGTACTTC. Protein product: CASSNRDSSYEQYF.